A selection of T cell receptor beta chains follows, all from one sample in a study of somatic mutations in cytotoxic T cells in rheumatoid arthritis. Generated by immunoSEQ multiplex PCR, the TCRdb table keeps only in-frame clones and is missing some. The sample carries a few thousand clones, approximately 82% recorded once. The sequencing input was CD8+ T cells sorted from blood. Every receptor here comes from a woman aged 45-59 years with rheumatoid arthritis. Both conserved end residues are part of each CDR3. D genes are given only for firm matches. The size entry is marked missing in some rows and otherwise reads once, few, many or a size class.

TRBJ2-2,TRBD2,-,TRBV9,TGTGCCAGCAGCCCCCAAGCGGGAGGGAACACCGGGGAGCTGTTTTTT,CASSPQAGGNTGELFF
TRBJ1-2,TRBD1,-,TRBV29-1,TGCAGCGTAGAAACAGGGGGCGATATAGGCTACACCTTC,CSVETGGDIGYTF
TRBJ2-7,-,-,TRBV10-1,TGCGCCAGCAGTGCTGGAGAACGCGGGCAGTACTTC,CASSAGERGQYF
TRBJ2-7,-,-,TRBV5-8,TGTGCCAGCAGCAGGGAGGCTTGGGACGCCGCCTACGAGCAGTACTTC,CASSREAWDAAYEQYF
TRBJ1-5,-,-,TRBV27,TGTGCCAGCAGTTTGTCGGCGGGCGCAAATCAGCCCCAGCATTTT,CASSLSAGANQPQHF
TRBJ2-2,-,-,TRBV5-4,TGTGCCAGCAGCTTGGGGGACTTAGCGAACACCGGGGAGCTGTTTTTT,CASSLGDLANTGELFF
TRBJ2-3,TRBD1,-,TRBV9,TGTGCCAGCAGCGTAGGGACAGGGGGCCGTAGCACAGATACGCAGTATTTT,CASSVGTGGRSTDTQYF
TRBJ2-1,TRBD2,-,TRBV27,TGTGCCAGCATGGTAGCGGGCTACAATGAGCAGTTCTTC,CASMVAGYNEQFF
TRBJ2-5,-,few,TRBV5-4,TGTGCCAGCAGCTTGGGGGCAATTCAAGAGACCCAGTACTTC,CASSLGAIQETQYF
TRBJ2-7,-,-,TRBV27,TGTGCCAGCAGTATACAGGGATCCTACGAGCAGTACTTC,CASSIQGSYEQYF